The subject of this entry is one T cell receptor beta chain. Antigen specificity is unknown. Both TRBC1 and TRBC2 were covered by a beta constant-region primer of two equimolar oligonucleotides. Four rounds of PCR amplified the ligated cDNA using nested alpha and beta constant-region primers plus SP2. TCRdb reprocessed the UMI-ligation and nested PCR reads via MiXCR and lists one record per CDR3 protein. The table includes around 130,000 distinct CDR3 sequences, 36% detected once. These data originate in a study of naive and memory T cell subsets. CDR1 and CDR2 (germline): SGHRS, YFSETQ. The CDR3 extends over 15 amino acids. Trimming pared 2 bases from V and 1 base from J, leaving 12 bases between. Study-wide points: TCR abundance followed a power law differing between naive and memory subsets.

From the second PCR step, alpha and beta chains were amplified apart. Cells stained for CD3, CD4, CD8, CD45RA and CD27 were sorted into four subsets. This TCR derives from a human donor in good health. The chain has TRBV5-1 and TRBJ1-1, with D tentatively TRBD1 (6 bases). The sample consisted of central memory CD4+ T cells from blood. In nucleotides, the CDR3 is TGCGCCAGCAGCTTATCGGTCAGGGGGAACACTGAAGCTTTCTTT. Amino acids: CASSLSVRGNTEAFF.